This T cell receptor beta chain was identified during a study of cytomegalovirus exposure and HLA in healthy donors (dated by TCRdb to 2016 to 2017). Turning to the overall study: According to an earlier analysis of around 600 of the donors, some 180 million T cells yielded 120 million or so unique TCR beta sequences and 276 Gb of sequence data. Roughly 300 gigabases of sequencing data and approximately 85 million unique TCR sequences were included in an early release covering about 700 HLA-typed donors. Among the roughly 370 genotyped donors, about 83% belonged to the genetic ancestry cluster associated with self-reported Caucasian donors. The study aimed to test whether cataloging public T cell receptors could reveal signatures of past pathogen exposure. The study used immunosequencing to profile the T cell repertoires of around 600 subjects and linked those repertoires to cytomegalovirus serostatus. In addition to the first cohort of several hundred subjects, a separate validation cohort of approximately 110 different subjects was used. The study combined high-throughput TCR immunosequencing, statistical association of individual TCRs with disease status, and machine learning to predict cytomegalovirus infection status. To study patterns of TCR occurrence, a later analysis re-analyzed previously published TCR beta repertoires from more than 550 donors and added high-resolution HLA genotyping. In the later analysis, no new phenotypic data were used to find candidate immune exposures; instead, reliance was placed on TCR beta sequences and their occurrence across donors. An earlier analysis of approximately 500 of the donors applied high-throughput TCR beta sequencing to assess whether each TCR beta V gene segment acted as functional or pseudogenic. Alongside the repertoire data, information on donor age, sex, ethnicity and CMV serostatus was compiled. A later genetic analysis took genome-wide SNP genotypes for about three fifths of the 666 donors and used that subset as a discovery cohort. Every discovery cohort repertoire had been produced on one sequencing platform. HLA typing included class I and class II loci at four-digit resolution. Typing coverage varied by locus: roughly 629-630 donors for A, B, C, DRB1 and DQB1; 522 for DQA1; nearly 610 for DPA1; roughly 450 for DPB1. Roughly five DR-DQ haplotypes were handled as single units for association and clustering because linkage in the cohort was strong. Among 300 to 450 genotyped donors of the cohort, an average of around 240,000 unique TCR beta nucleotide sequences were sequenced per donor, approximately 20% of them non-productive. Broad study findings and their caveats: Because counts were too low, some 17 rarely observed V segments, including chromosome 9 orphons, were left out of the earlier analysis of a few hundred of the donors. HLA typing was unavailable for some donors at each locus, so association tests used only the typed subset. A group of highly shared sequence variants was considered likely to be a technical artifact of the sequencing pipeline. In a later analysis, most CMV-associated TCR beta chains were found to appear HLA-restricted, with HLA associations seemingly driven largely by CMV exposure. In vitro tests confirmed that three of the cytomegalovirus-associated TCR beta chains recognize cytomegalovirus antigens. A further reported finding was that TCR beta sequences accurately predicted the HLA-A and HLA-B alleles for most subjects in the first cohort. In this cohort, only TCR beta chains were sequenced, and detectable features were limited by the absence of alpha or paired-chain data. A later genetic analysis associated a missense DCLRE1C variant with V-gene and J-gene trimming of TCR beta chains, and an independent cohort replicated the association. In a later analysis, TCR association rates were found to vary across HLA loci, with the most associated TCRs seen for DRB1 alleles and the fewest for HLA-C alleles. Some IMGT-functional V segments, including TRBV6-2 and TRBV6-3, could not be distinguished by the 87-base-pair reads and were therefore excluded. When HLA alleles, especially DR and DQ, strongly co-occurred, attributing TCR associations to individual alleles was difficult. The study listed approximately 160 TCR beta chains as associated with cytomegalovirus. A later analysis found that HLA-associated TCR beta chains were more clonally expanded and had lower generation probabilities than equally common non-associated chains. Specific HLA alleles were associated with over 15,000 TCR beta sequences at a false discovery rate of 0.05 in a later analysis. According to the authors, the approach could potentially be generalized to other disease states and immunological phenotypes. For the cohort, immune exposure information was limited to CMV serostatus. Correlated functional status among segregating V segments might be attributable to linkage disequilibrium, but an unknown experimental factor could not be ruled out. In a later genetic analysis, fewer N-insertions in productive TCRs were reported among donors in an Asian-associated ancestry cluster than the roughly 700-donor mean. Roughly uniform sequencing depth across donors was assumed in presence/absence analyses, although this assumption may not hold. An earlier analysis of several hundred of the donors showed that most TCR beta V segments appeared in productive rearrangements either about 87% or about 30% of the time, which broadly matched IMGT annotations. The classifier was reported to diagnose cytomegalovirus status with high specificity and sensitivity in both the original cohort and the validation cohort. While some public TCRs were present in many individuals, most TCR sequences turned up only very rarely across donors. In a later analysis, several top co-occurrence clusters were reported to appear linked to parvovirus B19, influenza, CMV and Epstein-Barr virus.

Comments on this clone: Its antigen specificity is not known. Per-base qualities were not stored, and no clone one base away is much larger.

The library was built by means of the immunoSEQ multiplex PCR assay. For the multiplex PCR, a mixture combining 60 forward primers for TCR Vbeta segments and 13 reverse primers for TCR Jbeta segments was used. Amplification of the CDR3 region of rearranged TCR beta genes was performed with a multiplex PCR assay on genomic DNA. The amplified TCR beta libraries were sequenced on the Illumina HiSeq System as 87-base-pair reads. From the authors' description of their analysis: A later analysis counted some 74 million unique TCR beta chains across the 550 to 800 repertoires, and 9.5 million to 11 million of these chains were shared by at least two donors. To remove PCR and sequencing errors, raw reads were error-corrected and collapsed into unique sequences using a nearest-neighbor algorithm that merged closely related sequences. Alignment of CDR3 sequences to IMGT reference sequences was used to assign V, D and J gene segments. For a sequence to be retained, a match of at least six nucleotides to both a V gene segment and a J gene segment was required. Rearrangements were called productive when the CDR3 lacked stop codons and stayed in frame with V and J; all others were non-productive. Following IMGT convention, CDR3 was defined as the stretch from the second conserved V-encoded cysteine up to the conserved J-encoded phenylalanine. Sequences without an unambiguous match to a single V gene segment were excluded from the earlier analysis of a few hundred of the donors. In an earlier analysis of several hundred of the donors, V segments were called functional above 56.7% productive rearrangements and were called segregating when the between-donor standard deviation exceeded 5%. A statistical classification framework was built for diagnosing cytomegalovirus status from the catalog of TCR beta chain sequences. In a later analysis, TCR nucleotide sequences were compared against IMGT/GENE-DB human TR gene sequences so that V and J genes could be assigned. In a later analysis, CDR3 sequences and most-parsimonious VDJ recombination scenarios were assigned using the TCRdist pipeline. In a later analysis, each TCR beta chain was defined by its CDR3 amino acid sequence together with its V-gene family, and reads without a unique V-gene family were excluded. In a later analysis, approximately 590 highly shared, low-generation-probability nucleotide sequences were removed to address suspected cross-contamination and a sequencing artifact. A later analysis calculated a clonal expansion index for each public chain from normalized within-repertoire ranks of inferred template counts. In a later analysis, generation probabilities were computed with a VDJ recombination model fitted to out-of-frame rearrangements, and the resulting probabilities were checked against IGoR. In a later analysis, TCR-TCR, TCR-HLA and TCR-CMV co-occurrence was scored with hypergeometric tests, and a repertoire-size bias correction was applied to TCR pairs. In a later analysis, false discovery rates were estimated by permuting HLA or CMV assignments 20 times. A later analysis grouped co-occurring TCRs with DBSCAN, adding TCRdist sequence similarity when clustering within HLA-allele-positive subsets. Repertoires with fewer than 30,000 or more than 120,000 public chains were left out of co-occurrence clustering, as were roughly five repertoires with anomalous nucleotide sharing. TCRdb retrieved this table from immuneACCESS and kept in-frame rearrangements only. Not all clones are present; in checked studies, unresolved V genes account for under half, and no reason is known for the remainder. V and J calls and clone size follow that table, whereas D and trimming were derived from the DNA. This sample gives approximately 220,000 clones in total; less than 85% of them show up just once. The top ten clonotypes cover 0.55% to 0.75% of the sample.

In total, approximately 690 healthy bone marrow donors made up the cohort. All cohort members were sampled while nominally healthy, although unrecorded immune exposures were likely present. The donor tested CMV seronegative and was one of the 352 seronegative cohort members. Every donor gave a peripheral blood sample, and the peripheral blood mononuclear cells from that sample were used for TCR beta sequencing. The Qiagen DNeasy Blood Extraction Kit was used to extract genomic DNA from the blood cell samples. The CDR3 numbers 15 residues from cysteine through phenylalanine. The entry retains the CDR3 DNA only, 45 bases that are in frame from base 1. V is cut by 0 bases and J by 2 bases, and the space between the germline ends is 9 bases. Taken from the germline V gene, the CDR1 and CDR2 loops are ENHRY and SYGVKD.

The receptor was derived from a man aged 18 to 29 in good health and CMV-seronegative. The chain uses TRBV10-3 and TRBJ2-3; tentative D gene TRBD1, with 5 bases matching. The source material was PBMCs. The CDR3 amino acid sequence is: CAISESDTYTDTQYF. The nucleotide sequence is TGTGCCATCAGTGAGTCGGACACGTACACAGATACGCAGTATTTT.